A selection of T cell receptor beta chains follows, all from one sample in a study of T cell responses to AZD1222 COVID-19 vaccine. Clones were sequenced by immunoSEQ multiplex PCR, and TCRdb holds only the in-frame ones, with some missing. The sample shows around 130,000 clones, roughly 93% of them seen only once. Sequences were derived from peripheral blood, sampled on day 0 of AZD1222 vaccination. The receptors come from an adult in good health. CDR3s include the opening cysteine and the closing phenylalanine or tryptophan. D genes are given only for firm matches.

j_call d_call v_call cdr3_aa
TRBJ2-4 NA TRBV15 CATSAYPAGTLAKNIQYF
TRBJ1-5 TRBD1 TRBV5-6 CASSLDRDNQPQHF
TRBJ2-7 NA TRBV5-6 CASSSGINEQYF
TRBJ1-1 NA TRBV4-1 CASSQEGDTEAFF
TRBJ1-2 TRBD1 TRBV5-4 CASSSQGAPRGYTF
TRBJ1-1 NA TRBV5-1 CASSLMGDHTEAFF
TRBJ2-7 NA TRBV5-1 CVSKTYEQYF
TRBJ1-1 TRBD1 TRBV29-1 CSVKRQGRNEAFF
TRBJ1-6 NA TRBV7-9 CASSFSGGNSPLHF
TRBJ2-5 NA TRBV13 CASSLRTVQETQYF
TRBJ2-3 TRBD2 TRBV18 CASSPAGGHTDTQYF
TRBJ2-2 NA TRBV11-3 CASSLAGTGELFF
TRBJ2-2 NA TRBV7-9 CASSLPTANTGELFF
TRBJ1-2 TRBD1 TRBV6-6 CANRSTGGDYGYTF
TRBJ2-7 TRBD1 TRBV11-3 CASSFGQAPYEQYF
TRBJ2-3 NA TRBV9 CASSVGIAQYF
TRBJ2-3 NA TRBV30 CAWSGGPTDTQYF
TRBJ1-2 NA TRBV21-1 CASSPDRRRHYGYTF
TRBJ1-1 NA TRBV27 CASSLLRGMNTEAFF
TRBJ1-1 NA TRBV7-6 CASSFTGRTEAFF
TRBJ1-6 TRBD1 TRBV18 CASSPTGTVNSPLHF
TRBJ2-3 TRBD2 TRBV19 CASSAGGDADTQYF
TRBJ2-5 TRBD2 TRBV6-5 CASRGLAGAQETQYF
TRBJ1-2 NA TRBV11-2 CASSRTLGGNYGYTF
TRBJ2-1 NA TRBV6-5 CASSGWTYNEQFF
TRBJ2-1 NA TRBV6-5 CASSRRGDEQFF
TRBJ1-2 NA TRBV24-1 CATSSGEWDGYTF
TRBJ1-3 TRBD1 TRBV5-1 CASSHGQEDTIYF
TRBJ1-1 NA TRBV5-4 CASSLHGSTEAFF
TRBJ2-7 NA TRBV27 CASSLSWTASYEQYF
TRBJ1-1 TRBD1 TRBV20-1 CSARTGSEAFF
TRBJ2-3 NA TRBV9 CASSVVGAPDTQYF
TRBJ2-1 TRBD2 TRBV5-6 CASSPGTSGGRNEQFF
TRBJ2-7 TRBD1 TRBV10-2 CASSVGTGTEQYF
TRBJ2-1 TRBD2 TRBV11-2 CASTLLAGGVNEQFF
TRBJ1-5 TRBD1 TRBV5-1 CASSFQGTGGPPNQPQHF
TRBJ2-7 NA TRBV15 CATSTGDSYEQYF
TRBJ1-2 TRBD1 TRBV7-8 CASRQTGAARGYTF
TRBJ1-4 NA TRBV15 CATSGGEKLFF
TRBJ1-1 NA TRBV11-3 CASSLGGADTEAFF
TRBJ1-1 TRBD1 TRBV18 CASSLGTGDTEAFF
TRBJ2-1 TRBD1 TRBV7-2 CASSATGGPYNEQFF
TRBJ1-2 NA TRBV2 CASSEQRDSPGYTF
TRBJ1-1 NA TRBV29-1 CSAVGGTTEAFF
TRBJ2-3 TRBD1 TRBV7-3 CASSLGQGWDTQYF
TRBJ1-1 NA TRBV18 CASSVGAAVPEAFF
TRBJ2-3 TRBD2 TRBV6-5 CASSSQAGGSTDTQYF
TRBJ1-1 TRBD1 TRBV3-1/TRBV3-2 CASSPRDRGRYEAFF
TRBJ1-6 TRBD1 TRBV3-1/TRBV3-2 CASSRGTVYSPLHF
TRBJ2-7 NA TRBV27 CASSLGPGREQYF
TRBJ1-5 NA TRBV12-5 CASARIGGNQPQHF
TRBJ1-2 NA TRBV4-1 CASSQAQGFNYGYTF
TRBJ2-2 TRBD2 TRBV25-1 CARGLANTGELFF
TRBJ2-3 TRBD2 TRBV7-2 CASSWLPSGLNSTDTQYF
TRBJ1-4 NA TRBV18 CASSPTGAPGEKLFF